This is a list of T cell receptor beta chains from one sample in a study of blood T cell repertoires in COVID-19. Sequencing was performed with immunoSEQ multiplex PCR; in TCRdb, only in-frame clones are kept and a portion is missing. The profile shows some 69,000 clones, over 80% of them singletons. Sequencing input: peripheral blood. These receptors all come from an elderly man with active or convalescent COVID-19. Both conserved end residues are trimmed from each CDR3. Fields, in order: J gene, V gene, CDR3 protein.

j_call: TRBJ2-7; v_call: TRBV5-5; cdr3_aa: ASSSLQGPSYEQY
j_call: TRBJ2-3; v_call: TRBV4-2; cdr3_aa: ASSQDLAGEADTQY
j_call: TRBJ1-2; v_call: TRBV7-2; cdr3_aa: ASSFQGMEGYT
j_call: TRBJ2-7; v_call: TRBV28; cdr3_aa: ASSQMGGPSYEQY
j_call: TRBJ1-1; v_call: TRBV6-5; cdr3_aa: ASSYSGAMNTEAF
j_call: TRBJ2-7; v_call: TRBV3-1/TRBV3-2; cdr3_aa: ASSQVGAGATGEQY
j_call: TRBJ1-5; v_call: TRBV18; cdr3_aa: ASSPDGLSNQPQH
j_call: TRBJ1-1; v_call: TRBV6-2/TRBV6-3; cdr3_aa: ASSYGLMNTEAF
j_call: TRBJ2-7; v_call: TRBV5-1; cdr3_aa: ASSLRGGYEQY
j_call: TRBJ1-4; v_call: TRBV9; cdr3_aa: ASSVAGDGNEKLF
j_call: TRBJ1-5; v_call: TRBV7-2; cdr3_aa: ASSPQGHSNQPQH
j_call: TRBJ2-7; v_call: TRBV5-1; cdr3_aa: ASSFRRGYEQY
j_call: TRBJ2-7; v_call: TRBV29-1; cdr3_aa: SARRGHEQY
j_call: TRBJ2-3; v_call: TRBV24-1; cdr3_aa: ATSDGTGDTDTQY